What follows describes a single T cell receptor (beta chain). This entry belongs to a study of cytomegalovirus exposure and HLA in healthy donors. 60 Vbeta and 13 Jbeta primers were used in PCR. Original processing notes: Among the unique TCR beta chains that a later analysis counted, about 79 million in all, 9.5 million to 12 million were shared. Some clones are missing from TCRdb's copy, which holds only in-frame ones; the method was immunoSEQ multiplex PCR. V and J calls and clone size are as listed in that table; D and trimming were resolved from the DNA. The sample shows roughly 180,000 clones, approximately 84% of them seen only once. The CDR3 totals 14 residues. Germline V CDR1 and CDR2: SGHRS, YFSETQ. The trim removed 4 bases at V and 4 bases at J, leaving 4 bases unmatched.

The material sequenced was PBMCs. The TCR sequence derives from a young man in good health and CMV-seronegative. The chain combines TRBV5-1 with TRBJ2-3; 9 bases agree with TRBD1. CDR3 in amino acids: CASSPGQGSDTQYF. The CDR3 nucleotides read TGCGCCAGCAGCCCCGGACAGGGGTCAGATACGCAGTATTTT.